This T cell receptor (beta chain) was profiled in a study of T cells in Graves' hyperthyroidism and ophthalmopathy. Background on the study: Peripheral blood specimens were obtained at initial diagnosis, prior to any treatment. General study results and limits: Ophthalmopathy got predicted by the model a median roughly 6.4 months before its onset. Among thyroid clonotypes expanded above 0.001, most also appeared in blood.

PBMCs were derived from about 10 ml fresh peripheral blood. The CDR3 is 13 amino acids. Trimming took off 3 bases at V and 2 bases at J, with 7 bases between the two ends. CDR1 and CDR2 from the germline V gene are LNHNV and YYDKDF (reference sequence). From RNA transcripts, TCR beta CDR3 regions were amplified. HTBI primers drove first-round RT-PCR of the TCR CDR3. TCRdb independently ran MiXCR on the multiplex PCR reads; one entry per CDR3 protein. Of about 290,000 distinct CDR3 sequences listed, 16% are singletons. This clonotype showed up just a few times. Its target is unknown. This chain joins TRBV15 and TRBJ2-5, with D maybe TRBD2 (6 bases). This TCR derives from a man aged 25 to 45 with Graves' hyperthyroidism. The sequencing sample was made of blood. The chain's CDR3 is CATSREGQETQYF. The CDR3 DNA follows: TGTGCCACCAGCAGGGAGGGTCAAGAGACCCAGTACTTC.